These T cell receptor beta chains were read from a single sample in a study of OX40 agonist ivuxolimab in advanced cancers. The data were produced by immunoSEQ multiplex PCR, yet TCRdb's version contains in-frame clones alone and is incomplete. The data hold 60,000 to 90,000 clones, with around four fifths observed a single time. The sequenced sample was CD4+ or CD8+ T cells sorted from blood, obtained in a trial of the OX40 agonist ivuxolimab. These receptors all come from an adult with an advanced solid tumor such as melanoma, head and neck, liver or kidney cancer. The CDR3 runs from the conserved cysteine through the conserved F or W. A D gene is named only where the DNA matches it firmly. The size entry is marked missing in some rows and otherwise reads once, few, many or a size class.

V	length	size	J	D	DNA	CDR3
TRBV11-1	15	.	TRBJ2-5	.	TGTGCCAGCAGCTTGGGGACTGCACGACAAGAGACCCAGTACTTC	CASSLGTARQETQYF
TRBV19	13	.	TRBJ2-1	TRBD1	TGTGCCACTGGGACAGTCACTGTCCATGAGCAGTTCTTC	CATGTVTVHEQFF
TRBV5-1	15	.	TRBJ1-1	TRBD1	TGCGCCAGCAGCTTGGGGGACAGCAATAAGGGTGAAGCTTTCTTT	CASSLGDSNKGEAFF
TRBV15	12	few	TRBJ2-3	.	TGTGCCACCAGCCCGGGGACAGATACGCAGTATTTT	CATSPGTDTQYF
TRBV7-9	13	.	TRBJ2-7	.	TGTGCCAGCAGAGACAGGACCTCCTACGAGCAGTACTTC	CASRDRTSYEQYF
TRBV5-8	14	.	TRBJ1-2	.	TGTGCCAGCAGCCCCCCCCAGGGGAACTATGGCTACACCTTC	CASSPPQGNYGYTF
TRBV28	12	.	TRBJ1-6	.	TGTGCCAGCACTATCTTGAATTCACCCCTCCACTTT	CASTILNSPLHF
TRBV7-3	13	few	TRBJ1-2	.	TGTGCCAGCAGCTTAACTCACGGCTATGGCTACACCTTC	CASSLTHGYGYTF
TRBV29-1	13	.	TRBJ2-2	.	TGCAGCGTCCGGGGGGCGGGGACCGGGGAGCTGTTTTTT	CSVRGAGTGELFF
TRBV9	17	.	TRBJ2-7	TRBD2	TGTGCCAGCAGCGTCGCCCCGGGGACTAGCGGGAGGTCCGAGCAGTACTTC	CASSVAPGTSGRSEQYF
TRBV29-1	14	.	TRBJ2-5	.	TGCAGCGTTGACGGCCGGAGCGGCTCAGAGACCCAGTACTTC	CSVDGRSGSETQYF
TRBV30	15	.	TRBJ1-1	.	TGTGCCTGGAGTGTCCCGGGAGGGGACCGCCGGAAAGCTTTCTTT	CAWSVPGGDRRKAFF
TRBV7-2	14	.	TRBJ1-5	TRBD1	TGTGCCAGCAGCCCGACAGGGCTTAATCAGCCCCAGCATTTT	CASSPTGLNQPQHF
TRBV19	15	.	TRBJ2-3	TRBD2	TGTGCCAGCTCCTATGGGGGGGGGTTTGCAGATACGCAGTATTTT	CASSYGGGFADTQYF
TRBV25-1	13	.	TRBJ1-1	TRBD1	TGTGCCAGCAGCGGACAGGTGAACACTGAAGCTTTCTTT	CASSGQVNTEAFF
TRBV10-1	13	.	TRBJ2-5	TRBD2	TGCGCCAGCAGTGAGTTAGCGGGAGTGACCCAGTACTTC	CASSELAGVTQYF
TRBV7-3	13	.	TRBJ2-3	.	TGTGCCAGCAGCCGAATAACAAGAGATACGCAGTATTTT	CASSRITRDTQYF
TRBV5-4	15	.	TRBJ1-2	.	TGTGCCAGCAGCTTGGGTGTTAACTCTAACTATGGCTACACCTTC	CASSLGVNSNYGYTF
TRBV6-4	18	.	TRBJ1-5	.	TGTGCCAGCAGTGACTCGTCGAATGAGGCTCTCCCGGATCAGCCCCAGCATTTT	CASSDSSNEALPDQPQHF
TRBV5-1	15	.	TRBJ2-1	.	TGCGCCAGCAGCTTGGGTGGGAGGGGGTACAATGAGCAGTTCTTC	CASSLGGRGYNEQFF
TRBV9	16	.	TRBJ1-3	.	TGTGCCAGCAGCGTAGAGGATACCCGCTCTGGAAACACCATATATTTT	CASSVEDTRSGNTIYF
TRBV2	16	few	TRBJ2-5	TRBD2	TGTGCCAGCAGTGAAAGGGTGGGACTAGGGGCTGGGACCCAGTACTTC	CASSERVGLGAGTQYF
TRBV7-2	15	.	TRBJ2-1	.	TGTGCCAGCAGGCAAGACAGGAGCTCCTACAATGAGCAGTTCTTC	CASRQDRSSYNEQFF
TRBV7-2	15	.	TRBJ1-1	.	TGTGCCAGCAGCATCACAGGGAACATGAACACTGAAGCTTTCTTT	CASSITGNMNTEAFF
TRBV29-1	12	.	TRBJ1-1	TRBD1	TGCAGCACGGACAGGTCCACCGCGGGGGCTTTCTTT	CSTDRSTAGAFF
TRBV19	18	once	TRBJ1-5	TRBD1	TGTGCCAGTAGAGGGGGACAGGGGCGCTCCTATAGCAATCAGCCCCAGCATTTT	CASRGGQGRSYSNQPQHF
TRBV7-9	17	.	TRBJ2-2	TRBD2	TGTGCCAGCAGCTCGTCCGGGACTAGTTCTACCACCGGGGAGCTGTTTTTT	CASSSSGTSSTTGELFF
TRBV21-1	15	.	TRBJ2-2	.	TGTGCCAGCAGCCCCCACCATCCGAACACCGGGGAGCTGTTTTTT	CASSPHHPNTGELFF
TRBV29-1	12	.	TRBJ1-2	TRBD1	TGCAGCTCTGAGGACAGGGGGTTTGGCTACACCTTC	CSSEDRGFGYTF
TRBV7-2	15	.	TRBJ1-1	.	TGTGCCAGCAGCTTAAGGGTGGGGAGGAACACTGAAGCTTTCTTT	CASSLRVGRNTEAFF
TRBV18	17	.	TRBJ1-1	TRBD1	TGTGCCAGCTCACCAAGAGGACAGGGGGCCTTGAACACTGAAGCTTTCTTT	CASSPRGQGALNTEAFF
TRBV25-1	16	.	TRBJ1-2	TRBD1	TGTGCCAGCAGTGAATACCAACCGGGACAGGGGGCCGGGCTGGCCTTC	CASSEYQPGQGAGLAF
TRBV5-4	14	.	TRBJ2-1	TRBD2	TGTGCCAGCAGCTTGGAAGCGGGAGAGGATGAGCAGTTCTTC	CASSLEAGEDEQFF
TRBV12-5	16	.	TRBJ2-3	.	TGTGCTAGTGGTTTGGCCTGGACACGGTTGGCAGATACGCAGTATTTT	CASGLAWTRLADTQYF
TRBV2	16	.	TRBJ2-3	.	TGTGCCAGCAGTCTATCGGGGCCGGGGGTTACAGATACGCAGTATTTT	CASSLSGPGVTDTQYF
TRBV10-3	13	.	TRBJ2-5	.	TGTGCCATCAGTGAGCGTGGGCAAGAGACCCAGTACTTC	CAISERGQETQYF
TRBV6-1	13	.	TRBJ2-1	.	TGTGCCAGCAGTGGGAGGTTTTACAATGAGCAGTTCTTC	CASSGRFYNEQFF
TRBV10-1	18	.	TRBJ2-1	TRBD2	TGCGCCAGCTCCTCGAACGGCGGGAGGGCGAGCTCCTACAATGAGCAGTTCTTC	CASSSNGGRASSYNEQFF